The entry below gives a single TCR beta chain sequence along with its context. Its cognate antigen is unknown. This sample stems from a study of shared clonotypes between healthy human individuals. Overall study context: CD4 naive and memory got three plates each, CD8 naive two, CD8 memory one.

Replicate sorted-subset PCRs were loaded with around 220 ng DNA, 31,000 or so T cell genomes. Assay: immunoSEQ multiplex PCR; the TCRdb copy retains only in-frame clones and omits some. The sample holds about 2.1 million clones, 85% to 95% seen once. CD45RO-negative, CCR7-positively selected cells formed the naive CD8 fraction, excluding terminally differentiated effector memory CD45RA+ cells. Findings of the study overall: It was the non-shared clonotypes that had lower generation probabilities than clonotypes shared by all four donors. Blood was the sole source, and tissue repertoires probably differ.

Specimen: naive CD8+ T cells from PBMCs. This clonotype originated in a man aged 18 to 29 in good health. Some clones in this sample may be carry-over from other donors' samples.

CDR3: CASSLARGAAYGYTF. CDR3 in DNA: TGTGCCAGCAGCTTAGCGCGGGGGGCGGCCTATGGCTACACCTTC. The genes are TRBV7-2 and TRBJ1-2, with a weak D call TRBD1 (6 bases). CDR3 length equals 15 residues. V was cut by 0 bases and J by 4 bases, with 12 bases left in between. Germline V lookup: CDR1 SGHTA, CDR2 FQGNSA.